This TCR beta chain was documented in a study of blood T cells in healthy people across ages. J lost 6 bases, V lost 1 base, and 4 bases had no gene match. This CDR3 is 13 amino acids long. Germline CDR1 and CDR2: DFQATT and SNEGSKA (reference sequence). Each sample gave at least 6.5 million isolated PBMCs. A second PCR of 7 to 11 cycles used a sample-barcoded 5' primer and a J-beta primer mix. Through a template-switch adaptor with 12 random nucleotides, each cDNA molecule received a tag. MiXCR, run by TCRdb on the 5' RACE reads, gives a single entry per CDR3 protein. The sample contains about 1.6 million distinct CDR3 sequences, about 32% of which appear only once. Study outcomes and limitations: Per-million-T-cell TCR beta diversity fell roughly linearly with age.

Turning to this clonotype: As yet, its antigen is unknown.

This chain joins TRBV20-1 and TRBJ1-2, with 8 bases identical to TRBD1. Sequencing input: blood. This TCR derives from a woman aged 25 to 39 in good health. For the CDR3, the DNA is TGCAGTGCTAGAGCTGGGACAGGAAATGGCTACACCTTC. Translation: CSARAGTGNGYTF.